This passage covers 2 T cell receptor beta chains from one sample sequenced in a study of OX40 agonist ivuxolimab in advanced cancers. Produced via immunoSEQ multiplex PCR; TCRdb's table is partial and in-frame only. This sample has approximately 40,000 clones, with roughly 90% found just once. This specimen consisted of CD4+ or CD8+ T cells sorted from blood, obtained in a trial of the OX40 agonist ivuxolimab. The receptors stem from an adult with an advanced solid tumor such as melanoma, head and neck, liver or kidney cancer.

A note on this clone: One end of the junction varies from germline; a read error may be responsible. This rearrangement joins TRBV19 to TRBJ2-1; 9 nucleotides line up with TRBD2. This CDR3 has 13 residues. Germline CDR1 reads LNHDA; CDR2 reads SQIVND (reference sequence). As DNA, the CDR3 is TGTGCCAGTGGGACTAGCACCTACAATAAGCAGTTCTTC. Protein product: CASGTSTYNKQFF.

This rearrangement joins TRBV7-3 to TRBJ2-1; 13 bases agree with TRBD2. The CDR3 totals 15 residues. Germline V lookup: CDR1 SGHTA, CDR2 FQGTGA. The J segment lost 6 bases and the V segment lost 3 bases, leaving 2 bases of the junction unmatched. CDR3 residues: CASSFGTSGINEQFF. In nucleotides, the CDR3 is TGTGCCAGCAGCTTCGGGACTAGCGGGATCAATGAGCAGTTCTTC.